The rows below give T cell receptor beta chains drawn from one sample of a study of identical twins. TCRdb reprocessed the 5' RACE reads via MiXCR and lists one record per CDR3 protein. Among 420,000 or so distinct CDR3 sequences, about a fifth were seen once, and the ten largest hold around 12%. Sequences were obtained from naive T cells sorted from blood. Source of these receptors: a man aged 50 to 60 in good health. CDR3s include the opening cysteine and the closing phenylalanine or tryptophan.

j_call | v_call | cdr3_aa
TRBJ2-7 | TRBV27 | CASSFSGGANEQYF
TRBJ2-5 | TRBV10-2 | CASSAMSGRETQYF
TRBJ1-4 | TRBV21-1 | CASSKKTQGSEKLFF
TRBJ2-3 | TRBV9 | CASSVGGGEVTDTQYF
TRBJ1-6 | TRBV24-1 | CATRGDSNNSPLHF
TRBJ1-1 | TRBV29-1 | CSVAGRQYTEAFF
TRBJ2-1 | TRBV5-1 | CASSLGTGLFNEQFF
TRBJ1-2 | TRBV12-3/TRBV12-4 | CASSSSYGYTF
TRBJ2-7 | TRBV4-2 | CASSRGTSDYEQYF
TRBJ2-1 | TRBV2 | CASSVWGTPGDEQFF
TRBJ2-2 | TRBV27 | CASSLGGPNTGELFF
TRBJ2-3 | TRBV27 | CASSYRGPNTDTQYF
TRBJ2-3 | TRBV4-2 | CASSQVRASGGPDTQYF
TRBJ2-7 | TRBV6-2/TRBV6-3 | CASSYSRTINEQYF
TRBJ2-7 | TRBV7-2 | CASSFDRSSYEQYF
TRBJ2-3 | TRBV10-3 | CAISGLAGGRTDTQYF
TRBJ1-2 | TRBV6-5 | CASSYSVQGLNYGYTF
TRBJ2-7 | TRBV4-3 | CASSQDKGTSYEQYF
TRBJ1-5 | TRBV6-2/TRBV6-3 | CASSPQGLRLQPQHF
TRBJ2-2 | TRBV5-1 | CASSLRTDGIGELFF
TRBJ2-1 | TRBV7-2 | CASSSGQWGQMYNEQFF
TRBJ1-2 | TRBV28 | CASSLLGLRDYTF
TRBJ2-3 | TRBV3-1 | CASSQLNPIGTGDTDTQYF
TRBJ2-7 | TRBV20-1 | CSAEKDPGGHEQYF
TRBJ2-5 | TRBV27 | CASSPWTGAETQYF
TRBJ2-1 | TRBV28 | CASSSGTEYWGEQFF
TRBJ1-2 | TRBV6-1 | CASRSQLHNYGYTF
TRBJ2-1 | TRBV19 | CASSIRGPGTSGSKYNEQFF
TRBJ2-7 | TRBV30 | CAWSVLATYEQYF
TRBJ2-1 | TRBV10-3 | CAITQLAGGLAGEQFF
TRBJ2-2 | TRBV6-1 | CASSPARGRSGELFF
TRBJ2-1 | TRBV6-1 | CASRGTGGAYNEQFF
TRBJ1-2 | TRBV5-1 | CASSLAGTGRISGYTF
TRBJ2-1 | TRBV21-1 | CASSKVWGRISEQFF
TRBJ2-1 | TRBV6-1 | CASGIGGKVRVDEQFF
TRBJ2-5 | TRBV12-3/TRBV12-4 | CASRRDDTAETQYF
TRBJ2-1 | TRBV18 | CASSPPGSGEYNEQFF
TRBJ2-7 | TRBV7-9 | CASSPRISYEQYF
TRBJ2-2 | TRBV30 | CAWSYVRNTGELFF
TRBJ1-2 | TRBV6-1 | CASSKGYNYGYTF
TRBJ2-1 | TRBV3-1 | CASSQGTSGSVEQFF
TRBJ2-2 | TRBV12-3/TRBV12-4 | CASSPTGSGELFF
TRBJ2-1 | TRBV27 | CASSLSAGGGNEQFF
TRBJ2-4 | TRBV10-3 | CAISPTGVVKNIQYF
TRBJ2-2 | TRBV6-2/TRBV6-3 | CASSNTDRGNTGELFF
TRBJ1-2 | TRBV7-8 | CASSTRTAGHGYTF
TRBJ1-2 | TRBV4-3 | CASSQGRTANYGYTF
TRBJ1-1 | TRBV20-1 | CSARRGAGPTEAFF
TRBJ2-7 | TRBV4-2 | CASSPSPDRGPVGYEQYF
TRBJ2-1 | TRBV7-9 | CASSLVIGGQFF
TRBJ2-1 | TRBV7-9 | CASSTRTGNEQFF
TRBJ2-3 | TRBV20-1 | CSARDFGITGASTDTQYF
TRBJ2-3 | TRBV7-9 | CASSLISGGDTDTQYF
TRBJ2-5 | TRBV7-2 | CASSLGARGIQETQYF
TRBJ2-7 | TRBV18 | CASSLQNYEQYF
TRBJ2-3 | TRBV30 | CAWSVRRTGTSGSTDTQYF
TRBJ2-4 | TRBV12-3/TRBV12-4 | CASNFIGRTLAKNIQYF
TRBJ2-5 | TRBV11-2 | CASSFTGAGAYQETQYF